These T cell receptor beta chains were read from a single sample in a study of OX40 agonist ivuxolimab in advanced cancers. The table came from immunoSEQ multiplex PCR; TCRdb's copy has only in-frame clones and leaves some out. The table lists tens of thousands of clones, around four fifths of them singletons. This sample comprised CD4+ or CD8+ T cells sorted from blood, obtained in a trial of the OX40 agonist ivuxolimab. The receptors derive from an adult with an advanced solid tumor such as melanoma, head and neck, liver or kidney cancer. The CDR3 runs from the conserved cysteine through the conserved F or W. A D gene is named only where the DNA matches it firmly. Where a row states a size, it is once, few, many or the class of an expanded clone; other rows omit it.

d_call: TRBD2; v_call: TRBV9; j_call: TRBJ2-1; clone_size: .; cdr3_nt: TGTGCCAGCAGCGTAATAGCGGGAGGGACATACAATGAGCAGTTCTTC; cdr3_aa: CASSVIAGGTYNEQFF
d_call: TRBD2; v_call: TRBV6-1; j_call: TRBJ2-6; clone_size: .; cdr3_nt: TGTGCCAGCATTCACGTTAGCGGGGGAAACGTCCTGACTTTC; cdr3_aa: CASIHVSGGNVLTF
d_call: TRBD1; v_call: TRBV5-6; j_call: TRBJ2-7; clone_size: .; cdr3_nt: TGTGCCAGCAGCTACGGAGGTGGCAGGGGGATCTACGAGCAGTACTTC; cdr3_aa: CASSYGGGRGIYEQYF
d_call: TRBD2; v_call: TRBV27; j_call: TRBJ2-1; clone_size: .; cdr3_nt: TGTGCCAGCAGTGCCCTCGGCGGGAGTTACAATGAGCAGTTCTTC; cdr3_aa: CASSALGGSYNEQFF
d_call: .; v_call: TRBV5-1; j_call: TRBJ2-5; clone_size: .; cdr3_nt: TGCGCCAGCAGCTTGGGTACAGACCAAGAGACCCAGTACTTC; cdr3_aa: CASSLGTDQETQYF
d_call: TRBD2; v_call: TRBV14; j_call: TRBJ2-5; clone_size: .; cdr3_nt: TGTGCCAGCAGCCAAGACCGACTAGCGGCGCAAGAGACCCAGTACTTC; cdr3_aa: CASSQDRLAAQETQYF
d_call: .; v_call: TRBV5-6; j_call: TRBJ2-3; clone_size: .; cdr3_nt: TGTGCCAGCAGCTGGGGGACGGGGGATACGCAGTATTTT; cdr3_aa: CASSWGTGDTQYF
d_call: TRBD2; v_call: TRBV7-9; j_call: TRBJ2-1; clone_size: .; cdr3_nt: TGTGCCAGCAGCTCCGGACTAGTGTACAATGAGCAGTTCTTC; cdr3_aa: CASSSGLVYNEQFF
d_call: .; v_call: TRBV27; j_call: TRBJ1-1; clone_size: .; cdr3_nt: TGTGCCAGCAGTCCCCTGGAGCCCGAGAACACTGAAGCTTTCTTT; cdr3_aa: CASSPLEPENTEAFF
d_call: .; v_call: TRBV7-9; j_call: TRBJ2-1; clone_size: .; cdr3_nt: TGTGCCAGCGCAACCGGAAGTGAGCAGTTCTTC; cdr3_aa: CASATGSEQFF
d_call: TRBD2; v_call: TRBV19; j_call: TRBJ2-5; clone_size: .; cdr3_nt: TGTGCCAGTAGTATGGCGCCCACTAGCGGGATCCAAGAGACCCAGTACTTC; cdr3_aa: CASSMAPTSGIQETQYF
d_call: TRBD2; v_call: TRBV6-5; j_call: TRBJ2-7; clone_size: .; cdr3_nt: TGTGCCAGCAGCATCCTAAGCGGGAGCCCCTACGAGCAGTACTTC; cdr3_aa: CASSILSGSPYEQYF
d_call: .; v_call: TRBV4-1; j_call: TRBJ1-2; clone_size: .; cdr3_nt: TGCGCCAGCAGCCAAGAGAGAGGGGGGAACTATGGCTACACCTTC; cdr3_aa: CASSQERGGNYGYTF
d_call: TRBD1; v_call: TRBV5-8; j_call: TRBJ1-5; clone_size: .; cdr3_nt: TGTGCCAGCAGCTTGTCAGGGGGAAATCAGCCCCAGCATTTT; cdr3_aa: CASSLSGGNQPQHF
d_call: .; v_call: TRBV30; j_call: TRBJ2-7; clone_size: .; cdr3_nt: TGTGCCTGGAGTGGCGGGGGCCGCTACGAGCAGTACTTC; cdr3_aa: CAWSGGGRYEQYF
d_call: .; v_call: TRBV4-3; j_call: TRBJ1-1; clone_size: .; cdr3_nt: TGCGCCAGCAGCCAGGAGGCTTACACTGAAGCTTTCTTT; cdr3_aa: CASSQEAYTEAFF
d_call: .; v_call: TRBV7-9; j_call: TRBJ2-3; clone_size: .; cdr3_nt: TGTGCCAGCAGCTTAGAGGTTTTCACAGATACGCAGTATTTT; cdr3_aa: CASSLEVFTDTQYF
d_call: .; v_call: TRBV19; j_call: TRBJ2-7; clone_size: .; cdr3_nt: TGTGCCAGTAGTACGGGACAAGGGCTATCCTACGAGCAGTACTTC; cdr3_aa: CASSTGQGLSYEQYF
d_call: .; v_call: TRBV19; j_call: TRBJ2-2; clone_size: .; cdr3_nt: TGTGCCAGTAGCCCACAGGGCTTCGCCGGGGAGCTGTTTTTT; cdr3_aa: CASSPQGFAGELFF
d_call: TRBD1; v_call: TRBV7-8; j_call: TRBJ2-2; clone_size: .; cdr3_nt: TGTGCCAGCAGCCTGGACAGGGGGCTGAGTCCCGGGGAGCTGTTTTTT; cdr3_aa: CASSLDRGLSPGELFF
d_call: TRBD2; v_call: TRBV7-8; j_call: TRBJ2-2; clone_size: .; cdr3_nt: TGTGCCAGCAGCTTAGGAGCGGGAGGTACCGGGGAGCTGTTTTTT; cdr3_aa: CASSLGAGGTGELFF
d_call: .; v_call: TRBV5-6; j_call: TRBJ1-6; clone_size: large; cdr3_nt: TGTGCCAGCAGCCTTGGCAGGGCCCCTAATTCACCCCTCCACTTT; cdr3_aa: CASSLGRAPNSPLHF
d_call: .; v_call: TRBV6-1; j_call: TRBJ1-5; clone_size: .; cdr3_nt: TGTGCCAGCAGGTCGGGATGGGATGACAATCAGCCCCAGCATTTT; cdr3_aa: CASRSGWDDNQPQHF
d_call: .; v_call: TRBV19; j_call: TRBJ1-1; clone_size: .; cdr3_nt: TGTGCCAGTAGTTTTGGGCTCGGGAACACTGAAGCTTTCTTT; cdr3_aa: CASSFGLGNTEAFF
d_call: .; v_call: TRBV28; j_call: TRBJ2-5; clone_size: .; cdr3_nt: TGTGCCAGCATCCAAAAGGGGGTTGAGACCCAGTACTTC; cdr3_aa: CASIQKGVETQYF
d_call: TRBD1; v_call: TRBV6-1; j_call: TRBJ1-6; clone_size: .; cdr3_nt: TGTGCCAGCAGTGAAGCGTCCACCGGGACAGGGGGATCACCCCTCCACTTT; cdr3_aa: CASSEASTGTGGSPLHF
d_call: TRBD1; v_call: TRBV30; j_call: TRBJ1-5; clone_size: .; cdr3_nt: TGTGCCTGGAGTGCCGGGACAGGGGGCCGGCAGCCCCAGCATTTT; cdr3_aa: CAWSAGTGGRQPQHF
d_call: .; v_call: TRBV13; j_call: TRBJ1-5; clone_size: .; cdr3_nt: TGTGCCAGCAGCCCTCGGGGGGCGAGTCAGCCCCAGCATTTT; cdr3_aa: CASSPRGASQPQHF
d_call: TRBD2; v_call: TRBV6-6; j_call: TRBJ2-1; clone_size: .; cdr3_nt: TGTGCCAGCAACCCGGGACTAGCACACAATGAGCAGTTCTTC; cdr3_aa: CASNPGLAHNEQFF
d_call: TRBD2; v_call: TRBV9; j_call: TRBJ2-2; clone_size: .; cdr3_nt: TGTGCCAGCAGCCCTCTAGCGGGAGGGCAAGACGGGGAGCTGTTTTTT; cdr3_aa: CASSPLAGGQDGELFF
d_call: .; v_call: TRBV7-6; j_call: TRBJ2-1; clone_size: .; cdr3_nt: TGTGCCAGCAGCTTAACAGCGTACAATGAGCAGTTCTTC; cdr3_aa: CASSLTAYNEQFF
d_call: TRBD2; v_call: TRBV2; j_call: TRBJ2-1; clone_size: .; cdr3_nt: TGTGCCAGCAGTGAAGGGCTAGCGGAAAACAATGAGCAGTTCTTC; cdr3_aa: CASSEGLAENNEQFF
d_call: .; v_call: TRBV9; j_call: TRBJ1-1; clone_size: .; cdr3_nt: TGTGCCAGCAGCAAACAGGGCAGGGGCACTGAAGCTTTCTTT; cdr3_aa: CASSKQGRGTEAFF
d_call: .; v_call: TRBV7-8; j_call: TRBJ1-1; clone_size: .; cdr3_nt: TGTGCCAGCAGCTCACTCCCGGCAGGGTCGGGATCTGAAGCTTTCTTT; cdr3_aa: CASSSLPAGSGSEAFF
d_call: .; v_call: TRBV9; j_call: TRBJ1-4; clone_size: .; cdr3_nt: TGTGCCAGCACTCCCGACCTAGGCAATGAAAAACTGTTTTTT; cdr3_aa: CASTPDLGNEKLFF
d_call: .; v_call: TRBV19; j_call: TRBJ2-3; clone_size: .; cdr3_nt: TGTGCCAGTATGGGGCCCGGGGTTCCCTTGGGGACAGATACGCAGTATTTT; cdr3_aa: CASMGPGVPLGTDTQYF
d_call: TRBD1; v_call: TRBV7-8; j_call: TRBJ1-5; clone_size: medium-sized; cdr3_nt: TGTGCCAGCAGCCCACGACAGGGGAGTATTGCTAGCAATCAGCCCCAGCATTTT; cdr3_aa: CASSPRQGSIASNQPQHF
d_call: TRBD2; v_call: TRBV4-2; j_call: TRBJ2-1; clone_size: .; cdr3_nt: TGTGCCAGCAGCCAAGCTAGCGGGGGAAAGGAGCAGTTCTTC; cdr3_aa: CASSQASGGKEQFF
d_call: TRBD1; v_call: TRBV6-6; j_call: TRBJ1-1; clone_size: .; cdr3_nt: TGTGCCAGCAGTTTGATGGACAGGGGGCTAGGAGCTTTCTTT; cdr3_aa: CASSLMDRGLGAFF
d_call: TRBD2; v_call: TRBV6-5; j_call: TRBJ2-1; clone_size: .; cdr3_nt: TGTGCCAGCACTCCTCGGGTAGCGGGGGGCAATGAGCAGTTCTTC; cdr3_aa: CASTPRVAGGNEQFF
d_call: TRBD2; v_call: TRBV27; j_call: TRBJ2-1; clone_size: .; cdr3_nt: TGTGCCAGCAGTAGTATCGGGAGGGCCCAGGATGAGCAGTTCTTC; cdr3_aa: CASSSIGRAQDEQFF
d_call: .; v_call: TRBV7-2; j_call: TRBJ2-5; clone_size: .; cdr3_nt: TGTGCCAGCAGCCCATCTCCCGGGAGTGCGGAGACCCAGTACTTC; cdr3_aa: CASSPSPGSAETQYF
d_call: .; v_call: TRBV11-2; j_call: TRBJ1-5; clone_size: .; cdr3_nt: TGTGCCAGCAGCCCCACCTCGACAGTTCAGCCCCAGCATTTT; cdr3_aa: CASSPTSTVQPQHF
d_call: TRBD1; v_call: TRBV29-1; j_call: TRBJ2-7; clone_size: .; cdr3_nt: TGCAGCGTTGGAGGGTTTTGGGACAGGGGGTTCAGAAACGAGCAGTACTTC; cdr3_aa: CSVGGFWDRGFRNEQYF